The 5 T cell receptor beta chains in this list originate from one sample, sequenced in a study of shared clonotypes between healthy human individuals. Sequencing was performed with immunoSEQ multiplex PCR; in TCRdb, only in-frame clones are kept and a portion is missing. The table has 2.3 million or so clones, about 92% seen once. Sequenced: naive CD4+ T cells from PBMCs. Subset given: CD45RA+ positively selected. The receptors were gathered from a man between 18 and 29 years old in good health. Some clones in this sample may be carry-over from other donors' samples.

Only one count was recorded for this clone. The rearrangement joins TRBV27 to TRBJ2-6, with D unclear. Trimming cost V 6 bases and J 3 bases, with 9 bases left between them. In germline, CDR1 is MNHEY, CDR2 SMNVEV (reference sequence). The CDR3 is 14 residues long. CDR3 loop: CASSISGGANVLTF. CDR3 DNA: TGTGCCAGCAGCATAAGTGGTGGGGCCAACGTCCTGACTTTC.

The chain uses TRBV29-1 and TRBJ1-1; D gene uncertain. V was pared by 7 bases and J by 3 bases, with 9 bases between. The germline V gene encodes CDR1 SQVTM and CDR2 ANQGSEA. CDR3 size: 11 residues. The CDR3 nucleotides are TGCAGCGGAAGACAAGACACTGAAGCTTTCTTT. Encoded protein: CSGRQDTEAFF.

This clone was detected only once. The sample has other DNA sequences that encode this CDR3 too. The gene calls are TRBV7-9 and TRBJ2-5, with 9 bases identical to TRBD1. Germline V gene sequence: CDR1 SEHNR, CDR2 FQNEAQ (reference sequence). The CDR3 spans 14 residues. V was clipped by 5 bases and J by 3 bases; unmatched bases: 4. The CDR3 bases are TGTGCCAGCAGCCCCCGGACAGGGGAAGAGACCCAGTACTTC. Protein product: CASSPRTGEETQYF.

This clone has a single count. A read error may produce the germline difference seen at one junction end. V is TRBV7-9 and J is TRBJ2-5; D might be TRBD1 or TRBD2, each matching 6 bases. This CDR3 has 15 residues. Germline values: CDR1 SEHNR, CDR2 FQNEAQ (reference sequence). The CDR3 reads CASTLAVGGRASQYF. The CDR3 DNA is TGTGCCAGCACCTTAGCTGTCGGGGGCCGGGCGTCCCAGTACTTC.

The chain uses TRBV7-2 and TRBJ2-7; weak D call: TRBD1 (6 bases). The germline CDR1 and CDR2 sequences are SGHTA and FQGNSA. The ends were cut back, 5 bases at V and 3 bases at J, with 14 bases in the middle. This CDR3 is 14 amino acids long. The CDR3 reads CASSRDRQNYEQYF. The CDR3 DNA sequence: TGTGCCAGCAGCCGCGACAGGCAAAACTACGAGCAGTACTTC.